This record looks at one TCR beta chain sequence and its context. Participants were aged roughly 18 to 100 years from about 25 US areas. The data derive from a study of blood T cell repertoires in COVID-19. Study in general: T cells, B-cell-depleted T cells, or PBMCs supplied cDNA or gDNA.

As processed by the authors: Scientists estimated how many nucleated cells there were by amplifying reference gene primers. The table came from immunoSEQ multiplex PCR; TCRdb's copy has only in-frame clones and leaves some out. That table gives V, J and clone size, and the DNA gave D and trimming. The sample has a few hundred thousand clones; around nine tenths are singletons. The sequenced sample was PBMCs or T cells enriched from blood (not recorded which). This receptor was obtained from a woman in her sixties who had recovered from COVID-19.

The CDR3: CASSLLRDNSGANVLTF. CDR3 sequence (DNA): TGTGCCAGCAGCTTATTAAGGGACAACTCTGGGGCCAACGTCCTGACTTTC. V usage is TRBV7-9 and J usage is TRBJ2-6; perhaps TRBD1 as D (6 bases). V was trimmed by 2 bases and J by 0 bases, leaving 11 bases between them. The CDR3 spans 17 residues. CDR1 is SEHNR and CDR2 is FQNEAQ in the germline V gene (reference sequence).